Listed below are T cell receptor beta chains from one sample, sequenced in a study of technical replicates of blood from several donors. Here immunoSEQ multiplex PCR was the method, and the copy in TCRdb shows in-frame clones only, minus some. The sample yields 91,000 or so clones, 85% to 95% seen once. Sequencing was carried out using T cells isolated from PBMCs. The receptors were sampled from a human donor in good health. The CDR3 runs from the conserved cysteine through the conserved F or W. Each record gives: clone size, D gene, J gene, V gene, CDR3 protein, CDR3 DNA. A D gene is named only where the DNA matches it firmly. Clone size is not always given. Where it is, it says once, few, many or a class for expanded clones.

clone_size: NA; d_call: TRBD1; j_call: TRBJ2-2; v_call: TRBV7-3; cdr3_aa: CASSLIPFRGQATGELFF; cdr3_nt: TGTGCCAGCAGCTTAATACCTTTCCGGGGACAGGCAACCGGGGAGCTGTTTTTT
clone_size: NA; d_call: TRBD1; j_call: TRBJ1-2; v_call: TRBV2; cdr3_aa: CASSLGQPNYGYTF; cdr3_nt: TGTGCCAGCAGCTTGGGACAGCCTAACTATGGCTACACCTTC
clone_size: NA; d_call: TRBD2; j_call: TRBJ2-1; v_call: TRBV12-5; cdr3_aa: CASGLGLAGGNEQFF; cdr3_nt: TGTGCTAGTGGTTTAGGACTAGCGGGAGGTAATGAGCAGTTCTTC
clone_size: NA; d_call: NA; j_call: TRBJ1-1; v_call: TRBV5-1; cdr3_aa: CASSYRVVDTEAFF; cdr3_nt: TGCGCCAGCAGCTACAGGGTAGTTGACACTGAAGCTTTCTTT
clone_size: NA; d_call: TRBD2; j_call: TRBJ2-3; v_call: TRBV19; cdr3_aa: CASSTIAGGYNTDTQYF; cdr3_nt: TGTGCCAGTAGCACGATAGCGGGAGGATATAACACAGATACGCAGTATTTT
clone_size: NA; d_call: TRBD1; j_call: TRBJ1-1; v_call: TRBV2; cdr3_aa: CASRLGTGGEAFF; cdr3_nt: TGTGCCAGCAGATTAGGGACAGGGGGTGAAGCTTTCTTT
clone_size: NA; d_call: TRBD1; j_call: TRBJ2-7; v_call: TRBV27; cdr3_aa: CASSLWPQGDEQYF; cdr3_nt: TGTGCCAGCAGTTTATGGCCGCAGGGGGACGAGCAGTACTTC
clone_size: NA; d_call: TRBD2; j_call: TRBJ2-3; v_call: TRBV6-5; cdr3_aa: CASGLSGRTDTQYF; cdr3_nt: TGTGCCAGCGGATTAAGCGGGAGGACAGATACGCAGTATTTT
clone_size: NA; d_call: NA; j_call: TRBJ2-1; v_call: TRBV5-4; cdr3_aa: CASSPWTVNEQFF; cdr3_nt: TGTGCCAGCAGCCCTTGGACAGTTAATGAGCAGTTCTTC
clone_size: NA; d_call: NA; j_call: TRBJ2-5; v_call: TRBV4-1; cdr3_aa: CASSFLQGGMETQYF; cdr3_nt: TGCGCCAGCAGCTTTCTCCAGGGTGGGATGGAGACCCAGTACTTC
clone_size: NA; d_call: TRBD1; j_call: TRBJ1-2; v_call: TRBV6-5; cdr3_aa: CASRKDRVYGYTF; cdr3_nt: TGTGCCAGCAGAAAGGACAGGGTATATGGCTACACCTTC
clone_size: once; d_call: TRBD1; j_call: TRBJ1-1; v_call: TRBV5-5; cdr3_aa: CASSPGQGGDTEAFF; cdr3_nt: TGTGCCAGCAGTCCAGGACAGGGGGGGGACACTGAAGCTTTCTTT
clone_size: NA; d_call: TRBD1; j_call: TRBJ2-5; v_call: TRBV6-5; cdr3_aa: CASYTPGQGYGTQYF; cdr3_nt: TGTGCCAGCTACACACCGGGACAGGGTTACGGGACCCAGTACTTC
clone_size: once; d_call: NA; j_call: TRBJ1-1; v_call: TRBV14; cdr3_aa: CASSQETYTEAFF; cdr3_nt: TGTGCCAGCAGCCAAGAGACATACACTGAAGCTTTCTTT
clone_size: NA; d_call: NA; j_call: TRBJ2-7; v_call: TRBV6-5; cdr3_aa: CASRSGVASKQYF; cdr3_nt: TGTGCCAGCAGATCGGGTGTAGCCTCCAAGCAGTACTTC
clone_size: NA; d_call: NA; j_call: TRBJ1-3; v_call: TRBV19; cdr3_aa: CASSTGGSGNTIYF; cdr3_nt: TGTGCCAGTAGTACCGGGGGATCTGGAAACACCATATATTTT
clone_size: NA; d_call: TRBD1; j_call: TRBJ1-5; v_call: TRBV30; cdr3_aa: CAWSNGQVNQPQHF; cdr3_nt: TGTGCCTGGAGTAATGGACAGGTCAATCAGCCCCAGCATTTT
clone_size: NA; d_call: NA; j_call: TRBJ2-7; v_call: TRBV2; cdr3_aa: CASSLYEQYF; cdr3_nt: TGTGCCAGCAGTCTCTACGAGCAGTACTTC
clone_size: NA; d_call: TRBD1; j_call: TRBJ2-7; v_call: TRBV27; cdr3_aa: CASSLGQFYEQYF; cdr3_nt: TGTGCCAGCAGCTTGGGACAGTTCTACGAGCAGTACTTC
clone_size: NA; d_call: NA; j_call: TRBJ1-1; v_call: TRBV4-2; cdr3_aa: CASSQVAGRVSTEAFF; cdr3_nt: TGTGCCAGCAGCCAAGTGGCAGGGAGGGTGAGTACTGAAGCTTTCTTT
clone_size: once; d_call: TRBD2; j_call: TRBJ2-7; v_call: TRBV5-1; cdr3_aa: CASSRRTSGSSYEQYF; cdr3_nt: TGCGCCAGCAGCCGTAGGACTAGCGGGAGCTCCTACGAGCAGTACTTC
clone_size: NA; d_call: NA; j_call: TRBJ1-1; v_call: TRBV11-3; cdr3_aa: CASSLGGENTEAFF; cdr3_nt: TGTGCCAGCAGCTTGGGAGGGGAAAACACTGAAGCTTTCTTT
clone_size: NA; d_call: TRBD1; j_call: TRBJ2-2; v_call: TRBV30; cdr3_aa: CAWEKTGGTGELFF; cdr3_nt: TGTGCCTGGGAAAAGACAGGGGGCACCGGGGAGCTGTTTTTT
clone_size: NA; d_call: TRBD1; j_call: TRBJ2-3; v_call: TRBV11-2; cdr3_aa: CASRGQGWTDTQYF; cdr3_nt: TGTGCCAGCAGAGGACAGGGCTGGACAGATACGCAGTATTTT
clone_size: NA; d_call: NA; j_call: TRBJ2-1; v_call: TRBV7-7; cdr3_aa: CASSLNVQFHEQFF; cdr3_nt: TGTGCTAGCAGCTTAAACGTGCAGTTCCATGAGCAGTTCTTC
clone_size: NA; d_call: NA; j_call: TRBJ2-7; v_call: TRBV2; cdr3_aa: CASSADTGYEQYF; cdr3_nt: TGTGCCAGCAGCGCCGATACTGGCTACGAGCAGTACTTC